These 24 T cell receptor beta chains were all obtained from the same sample, sequenced in a study of T cells after yellow fever vaccination. TCRdb reprocessed the 5' RACE reads via MiXCR and lists one record per CDR3 protein. The profile covers about 170,000 distinct CDR3 sequences, with approximately 10% appearing a single time and 36% taken by the ten largest. The sample consisted of CD8+ T cells sorted from PBMCs, taken 15 days after the yellow fever booster vaccination. The receptors stem from a young man who received the YFV17D yellow fever vaccine.

This clonotype was seen at least ten times. The chain has TRBV4-3 and TRBJ2-3, with 9 bases aligning to TRBD2. Germline values: CDR1 LGHNA, CDR2 YSLEER. J lost 1 base, V lost 10 bases, and 3 bases had no gene match. The length of the CDR3 is 13 residues. CDR3 nucleotide sequence: TGCGCCACAGGCGGGGGGGGCACAGATACGCAGTATTTT. It is translated as CATGGGGTDTQYF.

The chain couples TRBV6-1 to TRBJ2-2; possibly TRBD2 for D (5 bases). Trimming took 10 bases from V and 6 from J, leaving 18 bases between them. This CDR3 is built from 14 residues. Per germline, CDR1 MNHNS and CDR2 SASEGT. Here the CDR3 reads CATCRWEAAGELFF. CDR3 nucleotides: TGTGCCACATGCCGCTGGGAAGCGGCCGGGGAGCTGTTTTTT.

This clonotype has more than one count but fewer than ten. The chain uses TRBV27 and TRBJ1-4, with 7 bases aligning to TRBD1. The CDR3 has 14 amino acids. V dropped 4 bases and J dropped 4; count of bases not matched to a gene: 3. Germline CDR1 reads MNHEY; CDR2 reads SMNVEV (reference sequence). The CDR3 is CASSWGQNNEKLFF. Here the CDR3 DNA reads TGTGCCAGCAGTTGGGGACAGAATAATGAAAAACTGTTTTTT.

This sequence joins TRBV4-3 and TRBJ2-3; 8 positions agree with TRBD2. Trimming took 4 bases from V and 0 from J; bases not matched to a gene: 12. This CDR3 spans 18 amino acids. CDR1 and CDR2 from the germline V gene are LGHNA and YSLEER. The CDR3, as DNA: TGCGCCAGCAGCCGTCTCGCGGGGGGTACAACTAGCACAGATACGCAGTATTTT. Amino acids: CASSRLAGGTTSTDTQYF.

The table lists this clonotype with a few counts. The rearrangement links TRBV6-1 to TRBJ1-3; the D is unclear. V dropped 2 bases and J dropped 0 bases, with 8 bases sitting between them. The CDR3 has 15 residues. CDR1 and CDR2 from the germline V gene are MNHNS and SASEGT. This CDR3 reads CASSEIDISGNTIYF. DNA for the CDR3: TGTGCCAGCAGTGAAATCGATATCTCTGGAAACACCATATATTTT.

The chain carries TRBV24-1 and TRBJ2-3; 7 bases line up with TRBD2. The CDR3 extends over 14 amino acids. Germline CDR1 is KGHDR and CDR2 is SFDVKD. The junction had 7 bases not matched to a gene; V was cut back by 7 bases and J by 4 bases. The CDR3 is CATSPRLAADTQYF. The DNA of the CDR3 is TGTGCCACCAGCCCCCGGCTAGCGGCAGATACGCAGTATTTT.

The genes are TRBV7-2 and TRBJ2-5; a weak D match, TRBD1 (6 bases). This CDR3 contains 14 residues. Germline assignment: CDR1 SGHTA and CDR2 FQGNSA. V lost 0 bases to trimming and J lost 6 bases, with 11 bases between them. CDR3 protein: CASSLAGQGKTQYF. In DNA form, the CDR3 reads TGTGCCAGCAGCTTAGCCGGCCAGGGGAAGACCCAGTACTTC.

V gene TRBV18 combines with J gene TRBJ2-1; D gene unclear. Trimming cost V 1 base and J 9 bases, with 4 bases left between them. The CDR3 extends over 11 amino acids. CDR1 and CDR2 from the germline V gene are KGHSH and LQKENI. The CDR3 nucleotides are TGTGCCAGCTCACCACGGCCTGAGCAGTTCTTC. Its protein product is CASSPRPEQFF.

This clonotype appeared a few times. The V and J genes are TRBV3-1 and TRBJ2-3; maybe TRBD1 (6 bases). V was clipped by 5 bases and J by 0 bases, with 15 bases between them. The CDR3 is made up of 16 amino acids. The germline V gene has CDR1 LGHDT and CDR2 YNNKEL (reference sequence). Here the CDR3 reads CASSLNFQGSTDTQYF. In nucleotides, the CDR3 is TGTGCCAGCAGCTTAAATTTCCAGGGGAGCACAGATACGCAGTATTTT.

This clonotype turned up a few times. This rearrangement joins TRBV9 to TRBJ2-3; TRBD1 might be the D (6 bases). The V gene's germline CDR1 is SGDLS and CDR2 YYNGEE. The ends were cut back, 4 bases at V and 0 bases at J, with 9 bases in the middle. The length of the CDR3 is 14 residues. Here the CDR3 reads CASSWDTSTDTQYF. DNA for the CDR3: TGTGCCAGCAGCTGGGACACCAGCACAGATACGCAGTATTTT.

The rearrangement links TRBV14 to TRBJ1-3; D might be TRBD1 (6 bases). The CDR3 spans 19 residues. The ends were cut back, 0 bases at V and 3 bases at J, with 21 bases in the middle. Germline V gene lookup returns CDR1 SGHDN and CDR2 FVKESK. In DNA, the CDR3 is TGTGCCAGCAGCCAAGAACGGACCCCGACAGGATTAGGTGGAAACACCATATATTTT. Its translation is CASSQERTPTGLGGNTIYF. The full variable domain, in which reference TRBV14 and TRBJ1-3 provide the parts outside the CDR3, is EAGVTQFPSHSVIEKGQTVTLRCDPISGHDNLYWYRRVMGKEIKFLLHFVKESKQDESGMPNNRFLAERTGGTYSTLKVQPAELEDSGVYFCASSQERTPTGLGGNTIYFGEGSWLTVV.

The chain uses TRBV7-3 and TRBJ2-1; the match to TRBD2 covers 10 bases. CDR3 length: 14 amino acids. Germline CDR1 SGHTA, CDR2 FQGTGA. Germline trimming cut 5 bases from V and 8 bases from J; bases unmatched to any gene: 6. The CDR3 bases are TGTGCCAGCAGCCAGCCCGGGACTAGCGATGAGCAGTTCTTC. This encodes CASSQPGTSDEQFF.

This clonotype occurred many times. V usage is TRBV25-1 and J usage is TRBJ1-2; 8 nucleotides line up with TRBD1. The V and J ends lost 7 bases and 7 bases, in that order; junction bases with no gene match: 5. CDR3 length: 12 residues. Germline V gene data show CDR1 as MGHDK and CDR2 as SYGVNS. In DNA, the CDR3 is TGTGCCAGCACCGGACAGGGCTTTGGCTACACCTTC. This gives the protein CASTGQGFGYTF.

This clonotype was observed a handful of times. The V gene is TRBV5-5, the J gene TRBJ2-7; D is uncertain. Per germline, CDR1 SGHKS and CDR2 YYEKEE (reference sequence). Deletions cut 6 bases from V and 3 bases from J, with 19 bases between. The CDR3 runs to 15 residues. CDR3 sequence (DNA): TGTGCCAGCAAACGTGGCTCCGAAAGGGTCTACGAGCAGTACGTC. This encodes CASKRGSERVYEQYV.

This clonotype occurred a few times. This chain uses TRBV5-1 with TRBJ1-1; a weak D match, TRBD1 (5 bases). The CDR3 runs 15 residues. V dropped 3 bases and J dropped 0 bases, with 12 bases sitting between them. From germline, CDR1 is SGHRS and CDR2 YFSETQ. The CDR3 loop reads CASSYDGGVNTEAFF. The CDR3 DNA is TGCGCCAGCAGCTACGATGGGGGGGTGAACACTGAAGCTTTCTTT.

The chain links TRBV29-1 to TRBJ2-3; weak D call: TRBD2 (5 bases). CDR3 length equals 14 residues. Germline CDR1 SQVTM, CDR2 ANQGSEA. The V end lost 5 bases, the J end lost 4 bases, and 16 bases lay between the germline ends. As DNA, the CDR3 is TGCAGCGTTCCAAAGGAGGAGTGGTCAGATACGCAGTATTTT. Translating it yields CSVPKEEWSDTQYF.

This clonotype has just a few counts. The J gene is TRBJ2-7, the V gene TRBV6-2 or TRBV6-3; 8 positions match TRBD1. J lost 2 bases, V lost 6 bases, and 3 bases had no gene match. The germline V gene encodes CDR1 MNHEY and CDR2 SVGEGT. The CDR3 extends over 13 amino acids. The CDR3 DNA follows: TGTGCCAGCAGCGACAGGGGCACCTACGAGCAGTACGTC. Translated: CASSDRGTYEQYV.

This clonotype came up a few times. The rearrangement joins TRBV11-2 to TRBJ1-1; D gene unclear. V gave up 8 bases and J gave up 0 bases, with 4 bases separating them. This CDR3 spans 11 amino acids. Germline V gives CDR1 SGHAT, CDR2 FQNNGV. As DNA, the CDR3 is TGTGCCAGCGTGATGAACACTGAAGCTTTCTTT. The encoded protein is CASVMNTEAFF.

This clonotype was detected only a few times. CDR3 sequence: CASRGDRGCACNYGYTF. CDR3 sequence (DNA): TGTGCCAGCAGAGGCGACAGGGGGTGTGCATGCAACTATGGCTACACCTTC. This sequence joins TRBV12-3 or TRBV12-4 and TRBJ1-2; 9 bases fit TRBD1. The CDR3 totals 17 residues. V was clipped by 6 bases and J by 2 bases; unmatched bases: 13.

The chain carries TRBV6-6 and TRBJ2-3; D is ambiguous. V was trimmed by 7 bases and J by 5 bases, leaving 13 bases between them. Germline V gene sequence: CDR1 MNHNY, CDR2 SVGAGI (reference sequence). This CDR3 has 13 amino acids. CDR3 nucleotide sequence: TGTGCCAGCATTGGCACCGGCAGAGATACGCAGTATTTT. This encodes CASIGTGRDTQYF.

The chain has TRBV12-3 or TRBV12-4 and TRBJ1-1, with unresolved D. This CDR3 is 11 amino acids long. Deletions cut 6 bases from V and 8 bases from J, with 10 bases between. The CDR3 DNA is TGTGCCAGCAGCCCCGGCCGGGAAGCTTTCTTT. Translation: CASSPGREAFF.

This clonotype was seen ten or more times. The rearrangement joins TRBV4-1 to TRBJ2-1; D not certain. The CDR3 is made up of 13 amino acids. Germline V lookup: CDR1 MGHRA, CDR2 YSYEKL. V lost 0 bases, J lost 9 bases, and 9 bases lay in between. The CDR3: CASSQEVGSEQFF. CDR3 nucleotide sequence: TGCGCCAGCAGCCAAGAAGTGGGTAGTGAGCAGTTCTTC.

This rearrangement joins TRBV29-1 to TRBJ2-1; TRBD2 matches 14 bases. Germline loops: CDR1 SQVTM, CDR2 ANQGSEA. The CDR3 has 14 amino acids. Trimming at V came to 7 bases and at J to 4 bases, leaving 3 bases not matched to a gene. Written as DNA, the CDR3 is TGCAGCGGCCGACTAGCGGGGGGGTACAATGAGCAGTTCTTC. Translated, it gives CSGRLAGGYNEQFF.

J is TRBJ2-7 and V is TRBV5-8; TRBD1 agrees at 8 bases. This CDR3 contains 14 residues. Germline lookup yields CDR1 SGHTS and CDR2 YDEGEE. The V gene end was trimmed by 2 bases and the J gene end by 3 bases; junction bases not matched to a gene: 4. The CDR3 coding sequence is TGTGCCAGCAGCTTTCGGACAGGGAGCTACGAGCAGTACTTC. Amino acid sequence: CASSFRTGSYEQYF.